This T cell receptor beta chain was profiled in a study of blood T cell repertoires in COVID-19. Across the whole study: Whether acute or convalescent, the COVID-19 samples came from the United States, Italy and Spain. Sources were T cells, B-cell-depleted T cells, or PBMCs; the material itself was cDNA or gDNA.

The germline V gene encodes CDR1 LNHDA and CDR2 SQIVND (reference sequence). The V gene end was trimmed by 5 bases and the J gene end by 3 bases; junction bases not matched to a gene: 4. The CDR3 loop spans 14 amino acids. The authors' processing: The authors estimated nucleated cell counts from reference gene primer amplification. Here immunoSEQ multiplex PCR was the method, and the copy in TCRdb shows in-frame clones only, minus some. For V, J and clone size, that table is used; D and trimming come from the DNA. The data hold approximately 66,000 clones, with more than 70% observed a single time. This clonotype was obtained from a middle-aged man with active COVID-19. Input material: peripheral blood. The chain links TRBV19 to TRBJ2-5, with TRBD1 identical over 9 bases. The CDR3 spells CASSLTGGEETQYF. The CDR3 nucleotides read TGTGCCAGTAGTCTAACAGGGGGCGAAGAGACCCAGTACTTC.